Listed below are T cell receptor beta chains from one sample, sequenced in a study of blood T cell repertoires in COVID-19. Using immunoSEQ multiplex PCR, the repertoire was profiled, and TCRdb retains in-frame clones only, with some absent. Here the sample spans 280,000 or so clones, over 75% being singletons. Sequencing was carried out using peripheral blood. The receptors were sampled from a man younger than 35 with active or convalescent COVID-19. CDR3s include the opening cysteine and the closing phenylalanine or tryptophan. A D gene is named only where the DNA matches it firmly. Part of the rows lack a size; the others show once, few, many or a class for expanded clones.

CDR3aa	CDR3nt	d_gene	j_gene	abundance	v_gene	len
CASSLGGLAGAFSTDTQYF	TGTGCCAGCAGCTTAGGCGGACTAGCGGGGGCCTTCAGCACAGATACGCAGTATTTT	TRBD2	TRBJ2-3	-	TRBV7-2	19
CASIDSQGPDTEAFF	TGTGCCAGCATCGACTCTCAGGGGCCTGACACTGAAGCTTTCTTT	-	TRBJ1-1	-	TRBV13	15
CASSSIGGDYNEQFF	TGTGCCAGCAGCTCCATCGGAGGGGACTACAATGAGCAGTTCTTC	-	TRBJ2-1	-	TRBV9	15
CASSRQPGERVYNEQFF	TGCGCCAGCAGCCGGCAACCCGGGGAGCGGGTCTACAATGAGCAGTTCTTC	-	TRBJ2-1	-	TRBV4-1	17
CASLGVGNTIYF	TGTGCCAGCTTGGGAGTTGGAAACACCATATATTTT	-	TRBJ1-3	few	TRBV6-5	12
CASSSPQGLLGDTQYF	TGTGCCAGCAGCTCCCCCCAGGGACTTTTGGGAGATACGCAGTATTTT	-	TRBJ2-3	-	TRBV7-2	16
CASSTGGSYEQYF	TGTGCCAGCAGTACCGGGGGCTCCTACGAGCAGTACTTC	-	TRBJ2-7	few	TRBV12-3/TRBV12-4	13
CASSLVAGGGANTQYF	TGTGCCAGCAGCTTAGTTGCTGGCGGGGGGGCCAATACGCAGTATTTT	TRBD2	TRBJ2-3	-	TRBV7-2	16
CASPNRRDYLETQYF	TGCGCCAGCCCCAATCGGCGGGACTACCTTGAGACCCAGTACTTC	TRBD2	TRBJ2-5	-	TRBV10-1	15
CASSETGQAPPYEQYF	TGCGCCAGCAGTGAGACTGGACAGGCCCCCCCCTACGAGCAGTACTTC	TRBD1	TRBJ2-7	-	TRBV10-1	16
CASRSTTNYGYTF	TGTGCCAGCAGATCCACAACGAACTATGGCTACACCTTC	-	TRBJ1-2	-	TRBV12-3/TRBV12-4	13
CASSVGLAGGRVSTDTQYF	TGTGCCAGCAGCGTTGGACTAGCGGGGGGCCGTGTTAGCACAGATACGCAGTATTTT	TRBD2	TRBJ2-3	-	TRBV7-9	19
CASSLSGGATGELFF	TGCGCCAGCAGCCTAAGCGGGGGGGCGACCGGGGAGCTGTTTTTT	TRBD2	TRBJ2-2	-	TRBV10-2	15
CASSLETAGMNTGELFF	TGTGCCAGCAGCTTAGAAACGGCAGGGATGAACACCGGGGAGCTGTTTTTT	-	TRBJ2-2	once	TRBV7-6	17
CSVDHGGARAYGYTF	TGCAGCGTTGACCATGGGGGGGCGCGGGCTTATGGCTACACCTTC	-	TRBJ1-2	-	TRBV29-1	15
CASSLERGRFAEAFF	TGTGCCAGCAGCCTTGAGCGGGGTAGATTCGCTGAAGCTTTCTTT	-	TRBJ1-1	-	TRBV3-1/TRBV3-2	15
CASSQEGTANTDTQYF	TGTGCCAGCAGCCAAGAAGGGACTGCCAACACAGATACGCAGTATTTT	-	TRBJ2-3	-	TRBV14	16
CASSIGSGQLNYGYTF	TGTGCCAGTAGTATAGGATCGGGACAGCTCAACTATGGCTACACCTTC	TRBD1	TRBJ1-2	once	TRBV19	16
CASCSASTDTQYF	TGCGCCAGTTGTAGCGCCTCCACAGATACGCAGTATTTT	-	TRBJ2-3	-	TRBV5-1	13
CASSPPLREQRWYYEQYF	TGTGCCAGCAGCCCCCCTCTGAGGGAACAGCGGTGGTACTACGAGCAGTACTTC	-	TRBJ2-7	-	TRBV6-4	18
CASSPSRTFNEKLFF	TGTGCCAGCAGCCCTTCTCGGACATTTAATGAAAAACTGTTTTTT	-	TRBJ1-4	few	TRBV13	15
CASSTLGTRSYEQYF	TGTGCCAGCAGCACACTCGGGACAAGATCCTACGAGCAGTACTTC	-	TRBJ2-7	-	TRBV6-5	15
CARSFRQVHSYEQYF	TGTGCCAGAAGCTTCCGACAGGTCCACTCCTACGAGCAGTACTTC	-	TRBJ2-7	-	TRBV7-5	15
CASSHTIGSHTGELFF	TGTGCCAGCAGCCACACTATCGGGTCCCACACCGGGGAGCTGTTTTTT	-	TRBJ2-2	-	TRBV4-2	16
CASREGAGLAGDTGELFF	TGTGCCAGCAGAGAGGGGGCCGGACTAGCGGGGGACACCGGGGAGCTGTTTTTT	TRBD2	TRBJ2-2	-	TRBV11-2	18
CASSYGAGPNTGELFF	TGTGCCAGCAGTTATGGGGCGGGACCGAACACCGGGGAGCTGTTTTTT	-	TRBJ2-2	few	TRBV6-2/TRBV6-3	16
CSVEVQGDPTEAFF	TGCAGCGTTGAAGTACAGGGGGACCCCACTGAAGCTTTCTTT	TRBD1	TRBJ1-1	-	TRBV29-1	14
CASSYGQGAIEQFF	TGTGCCAGCAGTTACGGGCAGGGGGCGATTGAGCAGTTCTTC	TRBD1	TRBJ2-1	-	TRBV6-5	14
CASSHPGQGFYKNIQYF	TGTGCCAGTAGCCATCCGGGACAGGGGTTCTACAAAAACATTCAGTACTTC	TRBD1	TRBJ2-4	-	TRBV19	17
CAISGAATGGSYNEQFF	TGTGCCATCAGTGGAGCTGCGACGGGGGGTTCCTACAATGAGCAGTTCTTC	TRBD2	TRBJ2-1	-	TRBV10-3	17